A selection of T cell receptor beta chains follows, all from one sample in a study of immune evolution from preneoplasia to lung adenocarcinoma. Data came from immunoSEQ multiplex PCR; TCRdb stores just in-frame clones and leaves some out. Of several thousand clones in the sample, roughly three quarters were seen once. The material sequenced was FFPE adjacent normal lung tissue. Receptor source: a person in their sixties or seventies with lung adenocarcinoma. CDR3s include the opening cysteine and the closing phenylalanine or tryptophan. A D gene is named only where the DNA matches it firmly. Not all rows give a size; the values are once, few, many and, for expanded clones, a class.

V,size,J,D,DNA,CDR3
TRBV30,NA,TRBJ2-7,NA,TGTGCCTGGAGGGGAACGCACGAGCAGTACTTC,CAWRGTHEQYF
TRBV5-1,NA,TRBJ2-7,TRBD2,TGCGCCAGCAGCTTGGAAGCTAGCGGGGGTTACGAGCAGTACTTC,CASSLEASGGYEQYF
TRBV7-7,few,TRBJ1-5,NA,TGTGCTAGCAGCTCGGGACCCCATCAGCCCCAGCATTTT,CASSSGPHQPQHF
TRBV2,NA,TRBJ2-4,TRBD2,TGTGCCGGCAATAGCGGGAGGGCCGGAGACATTCAGTACTTC,CAGNSGRAGDIQYF
TRBV5-1,NA,TRBJ2-7,NA,TGCGCCAGCAGCTTCGGAAAAACCTACGAGCAGTACTTC,CASSFGKTYEQYF
TRBV10-3,NA,TRBJ1-1,NA,TGTGCCATCAGTGAGTCGAAACAGGGAGCCACTGAAGCTTTCTTT,CAISESKQGATEAFF
TRBV4-1,once,TRBJ2-4,TRBD1,TGCGCCAGCAGCCAAGAGCCAGGGGGCTTATCCAAAAACATTCAGTACTTC,CASSQEPGGLSKNIQYF
TRBV7-3,NA,TRBJ2-5,NA,TGTGCCAGCAGTGGGCAGATCTTCCAGGAGACCCAGTACTTC,CASSGQIFQETQYF
TRBV9,NA,TRBJ2-5,TRBD2,TGTGCCAGCAGCGTAGGAGAGGGAGGGATGCAAGAGACCCAGTACTTC,CASSVGEGGMQETQYF
TRBV7-6,NA,TRBJ2-2,TRBD2,TGTGCCAGCAGCCCGGGACTAGCGGGAGACACCGGGGAGCTGTTTTTT,CASSPGLAGDTGELFF
TRBV7-9,few,TRBJ2-7,TRBD2,TGTGCCAGCAGCTTAGGACTAGCGGGATACTACGAGCAGTACTTC,CASSLGLAGYYEQYF
TRBV7-9,NA,TRBJ2-5,NA,TGTGCCAGCAGCAACCAAGAGACCCAGTACTTC,CASSNQETQYF
TRBV27,NA,TRBJ2-5,NA,TGTGCCAGCAAGGGGGGCGCGAATTCGGAGACCCAGTACTTC,CASKGGANSETQYF
TRBV7-3,NA,TRBJ1-2,NA,TGTGCCAGCAGCTTGGGCGCCGGGGTCGGCTACACCTTC,CASSLGAGVGYTF
TRBV18,few,TRBJ2-3,NA,TGTGCCAGCTCATCCGCCCTAGTTACAGATACGCAGTATTTT,CASSSALVTDTQYF
TRBV11-2,NA,TRBJ2-3,NA,TGTGCCAGCAGCTCCCGAGATACGCAGTATTTT,CASSSRDTQYF
TRBV11-2,NA,TRBJ2-5,TRBD1,TGTGCCAGCAGCCTAGGGGGACAGTCATGGGAGACCCAGTACTTC,CASSLGGQSWETQYF
TRBV7-3,NA,TRBJ2-1,TRBD2,TGTGCCAGCCGGACTAGCGGGGGGGCCAATGAGCAGTTCTTC,CASRTSGGANEQFF
TRBV19,NA,TRBJ1-6,NA,TGTGCCAGTAGTCCGCAGGGAGGTTCACCCCTCCACTTT,CASSPQGGSPLHF
TRBV14,NA,TRBJ1-2,NA,TGTGCCAGCAGCCAAGATCCAGGTCCCAGGATGGCGGGCTACACCTTC,CASSQDPGPRMAGYTF
TRBV30,NA,TRBJ1-2,NA,TGTGCCTGGAGTGGGGGGCGCGAATACTATGGCTACACCTTC,CAWSGGREYYGYTF
TRBV6-5,NA,TRBJ2-3,NA,TGTGCCAGCAGCTTACTAGTTGCGGATACGCAGTATTTT,CASSLLVADTQYF
TRBV5-1,NA,TRBJ2-7,TRBD1,TGCGCCAGCAGTTATCGGGACAGGGTTCCCGAGCAGTACTTC,CASSYRDRVPEQYF
TRBV5-5,NA,TRBJ2-7,TRBD1,TGTGCCAGCAGCTTGGAGGGGACAGGGGGTTACGAGCAGTACTTC,CASSLEGTGGYEQYF
TRBV6-6,NA,TRBJ1-2,NA,TGTGCCAGCAGTTACTCGATGGGATACTATGGCTACACCTTC,CASSYSMGYYGYTF
TRBV18,NA,TRBJ1-4,TRBD1,TGTGCCAGCATCAAGGACAGGGGGGATGAAAAACTGTTTTTT,CASIKDRGDEKLFF